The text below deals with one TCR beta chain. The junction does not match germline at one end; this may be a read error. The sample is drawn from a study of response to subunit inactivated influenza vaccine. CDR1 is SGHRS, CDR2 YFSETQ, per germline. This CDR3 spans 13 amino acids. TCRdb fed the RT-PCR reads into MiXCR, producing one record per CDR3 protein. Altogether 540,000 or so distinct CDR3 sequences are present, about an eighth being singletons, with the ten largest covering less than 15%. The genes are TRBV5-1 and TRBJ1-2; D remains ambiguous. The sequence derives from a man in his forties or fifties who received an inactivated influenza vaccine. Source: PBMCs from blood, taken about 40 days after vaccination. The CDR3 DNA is TGCGCCAGCAGCTTAATAGGAGGAGCCCGCTATCCCTTC. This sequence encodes CASSLIGGARYPF.